These T cell receptor beta chains were read from a single sample in a study of early T cells in non-severe SARS-CoV-2 infection. A single record per CDR3 protein comes from TCRdb applying MiXCR to the 5' RACE reads. The repertoire includes 55,000 to 70,000 distinct CDR3 sequences, about 12% of them detected once, and more than 0.9% sits in the top ten. The sequences come from whole blood, collected at baseline. These receptors came from an adult who was a healthcare worker with PCR-confirmed SARS-CoV-2 infection or an uninfected control (not recorded which). The donor label of this sample is uncertain. Both conserved end residues are trimmed from each CDR3.

V gene,J gene,CDR3 protein
TRBV19,TRBJ1-5,ASSIVPPGQPQH
TRBV10-3,TRBJ2-3,AISESAGGTADTQY
TRBV20-1,TRBJ1-4,SAKEGNEKLF
TRBV7-3,TRBJ1-2,ASSLHQGTIRT
TRBV19,TRBJ1-4,ASSWDRTNEKLF
TRBV24-1,TRBJ2-2,ATSDLQDTNTGELF
TRBV29-1,TRBJ2-1,SVEDRPSGSNEQF
TRBV6-1,TRBJ2-1,ASSELAGSNEQF
TRBV18,TRBJ1-6,ASSTGVQGARSNSPLH
TRBV18,TRBJ1-3,ASSPIPGISGNTIY
TRBV12-3/TRBV12-4,TRBJ2-3,ASSHYRETDTQY
TRBV20-1,TRBJ2-5,SANGQQETQY
TRBV12-3/TRBV12-4,TRBJ2-2,ASSWGTALTGELF
TRBV19,TRBJ2-4,ASSTTEVIDIQY
TRBV7-2,TRBJ2-3,ASSLGAVAGTDTQY
TRBV11-1,TRBJ2-3,ASSKLDTQY
TRBV3-1,TRBJ1-1,ASRSRDSLNTEAF
TRBV2,TRBJ1-1,ASSEMLGATEAF
TRBV12-3/TRBV12-4,TRBJ2-1,ASSPSWGGYNEQF
TRBV12-3/TRBV12-4,TRBJ1-1,ASSLKGGLNTEAF
TRBV20-1,TRBJ2-6,SAREGGTGANVLT
TRBV3-1,TRBJ2-2,ASSHIGELF
TRBV12-3/TRBV12-4,TRBJ1-2,ASKRGGDYGYT
TRBV2,TRBJ2-4,ASSEVRRAKNIQY
TRBV15,TRBJ2-5,ATSRALGGKETQY
TRBV5-4,TRBJ2-3,ASSKRTSRGTDTQY
TRBV20-1,TRBJ2-3,SAKGRSTDTQY
TRBV6-5,TRBJ1-5,ASSSTQGYSNQPQH
TRBV12-3/TRBV12-4,TRBJ2-5,ASSPGLAGGKETQY
TRBV6-5,TRBJ2-2,ASRLGTGELF
TRBV6-5,TRBJ2-2,ASSYSADPPVNTGELF
TRBV5-1,TRBJ2-3,ASSEGLAGPSSTDTQY
TRBV7-8,TRBJ2-3,ASSLLGGEDTQY
TRBV5-1,TRBJ2-3,ASSLMARGNTDTQY
TRBV10-3,TRBJ2-3,AISKDHTGTDTQY
TRBV20-1,TRBJ1-3,SAIRASSSGNTIY
TRBV6-6,TRBJ1-2,ASSYSPRDGDGYT
TRBV5-1,TRBJ1-6,ASSLDRSSYNSPLH
TRBV24-1,TRBJ1-4,ATSDPRDRGGKLF
TRBV6-5,TRBJ1-2,ASSYLGYGYT
TRBV2,TRBJ2-4,ASSEVRGDIQY
TRBV11-2,TRBJ2-5,ASSPLSGARRTQETQY
TRBV7-6,TRBJ1-2,ASSLEQGEDGYT
TRBV20-1,TRBJ2-5,SANPGQSSGTQY
TRBV6-1,TRBJ1-4,ASSDLGSTNEKLF
TRBV18,TRBJ2-5,ASSPTSGGPQETQY